This T cell receptor beta chain was observed in a study of monozygotic twins with inflammatory bowel disease (dated by TCRdb to between 2017 and 2020). In the study overall: In total, around 30 monozygotic twin pairs made up the full study: 19 Danish pairs, all IBD-discordant, plus nine German pairs, of which four were IBD-concordant and five were IBD-discordant. Each individual had, on average, about 151 000 unique TCRalpha sequences and 181 000 unique TCRbeta sequences available for analysis. Within discordant pairs, disease-associated traits were sought mainly by comparing IBD patients with their genetically identical healthy co-twins.

Overall study outcomes, separate from this receptor: The analysis was unable to tell different T cell subtypes apart. No single strong signal or clonotype linked to IBD turned up in the results, so the idea that one exists was not supported. Repertoire similarity did not differ between concordant and discordant twins, possibly due to limited statistical power. Fewer clonotypes were shared with other individuals by IBD patients than by healthy twins, most markedly in patients showing signs of disease activity. Because patients received different immunosuppressive treatments, the repertoires may have picked up extra background noise and variability between individuals. A decrease in TCRbeta repertoire diversity, as measured by inverse Simpson index, was observed in IBD patients compared with their healthy co-twins.

From each donor, an approximately 2.5 ml peripheral blood sample was drawn into PAXgene tubes and stored at -80 degrees C. Without T cell sorting, total RNA was isolated from whole blood using the PAXgene blood miRNA kit on an automated QIAcube. Peripheral blood from monozygotic twin pairs, either concordant or discordant for inflammatory bowel disease, underwent deep TCRalpha and TCRbeta repertoire profiling that used unique molecular barcoding. Smoking habits were recorded for all twin pairs, and each individual was classified as a current, former or never smoker. The CDR3 contains 16 residues, cysteine and phenylalanine counted. No DNA is given. Points on this clonotype: What this receptor recognizes is not known.

Library prep was done by 5' RACE. For each TCR library, 3,000 to 3,500 ng of total RNA was used. For each sample, cDNA synthesis with SMARTScribe reverse transcriptase was split into eight separate reactions. Unique molecular identifiers containing a 6-nucleotide sample barcode were introduced through template switching during cDNA synthesis. TCRalpha and TCRbeta cDNA was amplified by two nested PCRs of around 16 and 10 cycles, with bead purification after each PCR. Before amplification, the cDNA was both treated with uracil DNA-glycosylase and purified with the QIAquick PCR purification kit. The second PCR was the step at which Illumina TruSeq-compatible adapters and sample-specific barcodes were added. Library quality and concentration were checked on TapeStation and Qubit, and libraries were pooled at around 5 ng each. Sequencing of pooled libraries was carried out on an Illumina HiSeq2500 single-index Rapid Run using 2 x 100 bp reads and custom sequencing primers. From the authors' description of their analysis: PCR and sequencing errors were corrected by UMI-based consensus assembly using MiGEC version 1.2.6. MiXCR version 2.1.1 was used to carry out V(D)J alignment, clonotype assembly and CDR3 extraction. Gene usage, clonotype sharing and MAIT/NKT TCR abundance were normalised by analysing the top 1000, 10 000 and 20 000 clonotypes per sample. After downsampling to 27 000 UMIs, diversity was calculated as the inverse Simpson index using the vegan R package. Paired Mann-Whitney U tests were applied to discordant twin pairs, and Benjamini-Hochberg correction was used for multiple testing. The reads were reprocessed in TCRdb, with one entry per CDR3 protein sequence and no accompanying DNA. The V and J calls were not made by the authors but by TCRdb's processing. The table for this sample records 300,000 to 450,000 distinct CDR3 sequences. The top ten constitute just over 2.5% of the sample.

The clonotype comes from a human donor with ulcerative colitis or Crohn's disease, or a healthy co-twin of an affected twin (not recorded which). Sequencing was done on a sample of blood. The chain is encoded by TRBV12-3 or TRBV12-4 joined to TRBJ2-2; TCRdb outputs TRBD1, but without DNA this stays unchecked. The CDR3 amino acid sequence is: CASSSPLDKNTGELFF.